The 9 T cell receptor beta chains below all came from one sample that was sequenced in a study of CD8 T cells in ankylosing spondylitis. Whole-study results and caveats: What appeared characteristic of ankylosing spondylitis blood was a TCR beta motif of several highly homologous variants.

Their antigen targets remain unknown. TCRdb fed the 5' RACE reads into MiXCR, producing one record per CDR3 protein. The data contain about 800,000 distinct CDR3 sequences, around 11% of them seen just once; the ten biggest clones take up roughly 0.51%. The sample comprised blood, either unsorted or a sorted T cell fraction (not recorded which). These receptors all stem from a male donor with ankylosing spondylitis.

The V call is TRBV4-1, the J call TRBJ1-3; D not certain. This CDR3 has 15 amino acids. V lost 4 bases and J 0 bases, leaving 10 bases between the germline ends. Germline V lookup: CDR1 MGHRA, CDR2 YSYEKL. CDR3 loop: CASSREGASGNTIYF. CDR3 bases: TGCGCCAGCAGCCGAGAGGGAGCCTCTGGAAACACCATATATTTT.

This clonotype was observed a handful of times. The V call is TRBV2, the J call TRBJ2-5, with 16 nucleotides matching TRBD2. Trimming took 6 bases from V and 4 from J; bases not matched to a gene: 5. This CDR3 comprises 16 residues. The germline V gene has CDR1 SNHLY and CDR2 FYNNEI. The CDR3 coding sequence is TGTGCCAGCAGAGAGGGACTAGCGGGAGGGAGAGAGACCCAGTACTTC. Residues: CASREGLAGGRETQYF. The complete variable domain, with remaining parts taken from reference TRBV2 and TRBJ2-5, reads EPEVTQTPSHQVTQMGQEVILRCVPISNHLYFYWYRQILGQKVEFLVSFYNNEISEKSEIFDDQFSVERPDGSNFTLKIRSTKLEDSAMYFCASREGLAGGRETQYFGPGTRLLVL.

This chain uses TRBV12-3 or TRBV12-4 with TRBJ2-6; TRBD1 matches 8 bases. J lost 3 bases, V lost 5 bases, and 3 bases had no gene match. The CDR3 consists of 15 residues. The CDR3 nucleotides read TGTGCCAGCAGTCAGGACAGGGTTGGGGCCAACGTCCTGACTTTC. Its protein is CASSQDRVGANVLTF.

This clonotype was seen a handful of times. V gene TRBV20-1 combines with J gene TRBJ1-2; D call uncertain. Germline lookup yields CDR1 DFQATT and CDR2 SNEGSKA (reference sequence). The V gene lost 5 bases and the J gene lost 2 bases, with 15 bases spanning the gap. The length of the CDR3 is 14 residues. Here the CDR3 reads CSAPPSTRNYGYTF. As DNA, the CDR3 is TGCAGTGCTCCTCCTTCGACACGGAACTATGGCTACACCTTC.

This rearrangement joins TRBV5-6 to TRBJ1-2; D is unresolved. V gave up 1 base and J gave up 6 bases, with 10 bases separating them. The germline V gene encodes CDR1 SGHDT and CDR2 YYEEEE. This CDR3 has 13 residues. CDR3 loop: CASSLLAANGYTF. The DNA of the CDR3 is TGTGCCAGCAGCTTGTTGGCAGCAAATGGCTACACCTTC.

For this clonotype: A read error may account for a junction end that differs from germline. J is TRBJ2-1 and V is TRBV29-1, with 12 bases identical to TRBD2. The CDR3 has 14 amino acids. Germline CDR1 and CDR2: SQVTM and ANQGSEA. The CDR3 DNA is TGCAGCGTCTTAGGACTAGCGGGGTACAATAAGCAGTTCTTC. This translates into CSVLGLAGYNKQFF.

The rearrangement joins TRBV20-1 to TRBJ2-7; 9 nucleotides agree with TRBD1. The CDR3 runs 13 residues. Trimming at V came to 5 bases and at J to 5 bases, leaving 7 bases not matched to a gene. Germline V gene sequence: CDR1 DFQATT, CDR2 SNEGSKA (reference sequence). The CDR3 nucleotides are TGCAGTGCTTACCGGGACAGGGCGAACGAGCAGTACTTC. It is translated as CSAYRDRANEQYF.

This clonotype was seen more than once but under ten times. V and J are TRBV4-2 and TRBJ1-6; no clear D gene. CDR3 length: 13 residues. Germline V gene data show CDR1 as LGHNA and CDR2 as YNFKEQ. Trimming removed 1 base from V and 8 bases from J, with 6 bases in between. The CDR3 protein is CASSQVTDSPLHF. The CDR3 nucleotides are TGTGCCAGCAGCCAAGTAACGGATTCACCCCTCCACTTT.

This clonotype was observed a few times. This rearrangement joins TRBV5-6 to TRBJ1-1; D is possibly TRBD1 (5 bases). This CDR3 contains 15 residues. Germline V gene sequence: CDR1 SGHDT, CDR2 YYEEEE. Trimming left V 1 base short and J 5 bases short, with 15 bases between. The DNA for the CDR3 is TGTGCCAGCAGCTTGATCCCGGGGGGTAGGACTGAAGCTTTCTTT. Translation gives CASSLIPGGRTEAFF.